This paragraph covers one T cell receptor (beta chain) sequence. Its target is unknown. This entry belongs to a study of T cell responses to AZD1222 COVID-19 vaccine. About the research overall: Recipients boosted at about 4 weeks or about 12 weeks are pooled.

The data were produced by immunoSEQ multiplex PCR, yet TCRdb's version contains in-frame clones alone and is incomplete. Of 100,000 to 150,000 clones in the sample, more than 80% are singletons; the top ten hold under 5%. This CDR3 is 14 amino acids long. Germline CDR1 reads KGHSH; CDR2 reads LQKENI. With 3 bases removed from V and 6 bases from J, the gap between germline ends came to 12 bases. Regarding the study as a whole: A mostly white British donor set with more females was recruited, and clonal diversity was possibly underestimated. Spike-specific TCR depth and breadth grew after two AZD1222 doses.

This sequence originates from an adult in good health. The starting material was peripheral blood, obtained on day 0 of AZD1222 vaccination. This chain joins TRBV18 and TRBJ1-5; D may be TRBD1 (5 bases). The CDR3 bases are TGTGCCAGCTCACCCGGGGGGATGGGTCAGCCCCAGCATTTT. It specifies CASSPGGMGQPQHF.